A single sample is the source of the 17 T cell receptor beta chains below, sequenced in a study of technical replicates of blood from a few donors listed by TCRdb under 2017. The method was the immunoSEQ multiplex PCR assay. TCRdb's version of the immuneACCESS table is confined to in-frame rearrangements and falls short of the full clone set. An unresolved V gene accounts for under half of the shortfall where checked; the remainder is of unknown origin. For this sample there are about 83,000 clones; approximately 90% appear just once. The ten top clones hold around 0.24% of the sample. Sequenced sample: T cells isolated from PBMCs. The receptors were sampled from a human donor in good health.

The chain uses TRBV27 and TRBJ2-7; possible D gene TRBD1, 5 bases. V was pared by 5 bases and J by 5 bases, with 13 bases between. Germline V CDR1 and CDR2: MNHEY, SMNVEV (reference sequence). The CDR3 contains 13 residues. DNA for the CDR3: TGTGCCAGCAGTGAGACAGTTATGGACGAGCAGTACTTC. Protein sequence: CASSETVMDEQYF.

The genes are TRBV29-1 and TRBJ2-7, with 10 bases lining up with TRBD1. The CDR3 contains 14 residues. V shed 4 bases, J shed 3 bases, and the junction held 6 bases outside the gene matches. The germline gives CDR1 SQVTM, CDR2 ANQGSEA. CDR3 amino acids: CSVGRQGASYEQYF. DNA for the CDR3: TGCAGCGTTGGACGACAGGGGGCGAGCTACGAGCAGTACTTC.

The V call is TRBV19, the J call TRBJ2-3; 10 bases align to TRBD2. The CDR3 covers 17 residues. Per the germline V gene, CDR1 is LNHDA and CDR2 is SQIVND (reference sequence). The V gene end was trimmed by 4 bases and the J gene end by 5 bases; junction bases not matched to a gene: 12. The chain's CDR3 is CASSTPGLAASRDTQYF. Here the CDR3 DNA reads TGTGCCAGTAGTACCCCAGGACTAGCGGCGAGCCGAGATACGCAGTATTTT. Combining the CDR3 with reference TRBV19 and TRBJ2-3 gives the whole variable domain DGGITQSPKYLFRKEGQNVTLSCEQNLNHDAMYWYRQDPGQGLRLIYYSQIVNDFQKGDIAEGYSVSREKKESFPLTVTSAQKNPTAFYLCASSTPGLAASRDTQYFGPGTRLTVL.

CDR3 in amino acids: CASSSEHGTTYNSPLHF. In DNA, the CDR3 is TGTGCCAGCAGCTCAGAACACGGGACAACTTATAATTCACCCCTCCACTTT. The chain carries TRBV7-8 and TRBJ1-6; a weak D match, TRBD1 (6 bases). V was pared by 4 bases and J by 4 bases, with 17 bases between. CDR1 and CDR2 (germline): SGHVS, FQNEAQ. The CDR3 runs to 17 residues.

This sequence joins TRBV2 and TRBJ2-3; TRBD2 agrees at 11 bases. V shed 0 bases and J 11 bases; nucleotides not matched to a gene: 4. The germline V gene encodes CDR1 SNHLY and CDR2 FYNNEI. The CDR3 spans 14 residues. In DNA, the CDR3 is TGTGCCAGCAGTGAAGCGTTACTAGCGGGAGAGCAGTATTTT. It translates to CASSEALLAGEQYF.

The rearrangement uses TRBV2 and TRBJ1-5; the match to TRBD1 covers 7 bases. With 5 bases clipped from V and 5 bases from J, the junction kept 3 bases outside the gene matches. Germline CDR1 SNHLY, CDR2 FYNNEI. This CDR3 has 13 residues. The DNA for the CDR3 is TGTGCCAGCAGTCGGACAGGCTATCAGCCCCAGCATTTT. Amino acids: CASSRTGYQPQHF.

V is TRBV19 and J is TRBJ2-2, with 9 bases lining up with TRBD1. V gave up 11 bases and J gave up 1 base; unmatched junction bases: 5. CDR3 length: 14 amino acids. Per the germline V gene, CDR1 is LNHDA and CDR2 is SQIVND (reference sequence). The DNA for the CDR3 is TGTGCCTGCCGGACAGGGGAGAACACCGGGGAGCTGTTTTTT. Translated: CACRTGENTGELFF.

J is TRBJ2-7 and V is TRBV6-1; D may be TRBD1 (5 bases). The CDR3 has 12 residues. CDR1 MNHNS and CDR2 SASEGT come from the germline V gene. The ends were cut back, 6 bases at V and 0 bases at J, with 6 bases in the middle. The CDR3 DNA reads as TGTGCCAGCAGGGACACCTCCTACGAGCAGTACTTC. Its protein is CASRDTSYEQYF.

This clone was detected once. This chain links TRBV5-1 with TRBJ1-6; TRBD1 matches at 8 bases. Trimming removed 0 bases from V and 5 bases from J; junction bases left unmatched: 7. The germline V gene has CDR1 SGHRS and CDR2 YFSETQ. CDR3 size: 17 residues. DNA for the CDR3: TGCGCCAGCAGCTTGGGACAGGGGACGAGGGATAATTCACCCCTCCACTTT. Its translation is CASSLGQGTRDNSPLHF.

This sequence joins TRBV5-1 and TRBJ1-1; 7 bases agree with TRBD1. This CDR3 contains 13 residues. CDR1 is SGHRS, CDR2 YFSETQ, per germline. V lost 4 bases and J lost 2; bases outside the gene matches: 2. The DNA for the CDR3 is TGCGCCAGCAGCGGACAGGTAAACACTGAAGCTTTCTTT. Amino acid sequence: CASSGQVNTEAFF.

The chain couples TRBV5-1 to TRBJ2-2; 8 bases agree with TRBD1. CDR3 size: 15 residues. After removal of 4 bases from V and 4 bases from J, the junction contained 6 bases not matched to a gene. The germline V gene has CDR1 SGHRS and CDR2 YFSETQ. CDR3: CASSLWTGSTGELFF. CDR3 DNA sequence: TGCGCCAGCAGCCTATGGACAGGGTCCACCGGGGAGCTGTTTTTT.

This chain links TRBV2 with TRBJ1-2, with D uncertain. CDR1 SNHLY and CDR2 FYNNEI come from the germline V gene. The CDR3 covers 11 residues. V was pared by 8 bases and J by 13 bases, with 17 bases between. DNA of the CDR3: TGTGCCAGCTCCTTCCCGGGGAGATTCACCTTC. Translation: CASSFPGRFTF.

The J gene is TRBJ2-6, the V gene TRBV7-9; the D gene is possibly TRBD2 (5 bases). The germline V and J ends were trimmed by 1 base and 1 base, with 8 bases remaining between them. The germline V gene has CDR1 SEHNR and CDR2 FQNEAQ (reference sequence). This CDR3 is 16 amino acids long. CDR3 sequence reads: CASSLVPGSGANVLTF. Written as DNA, the CDR3 is TGTGCCAGCAGCTTAGTACCGGGATCTGGGGCCAACGTCCTGACTTTC.

This chain joins TRBV4-2 and TRBJ1-1, with a possible D match to TRBD1 (6 bases). Deletions cut 5 bases from V and 1 base from J, with 11 bases between. Germline V CDR1 and CDR2: LGHNA, YNFKEQ. The CDR3 covers 14 residues. The CDR3 loop reads CASSGQGPNTEAFF. The DNA for the CDR3 is TGTGCCAGCAGCGGCCAGGGGCCGAACACTGAAGCTTTCTTT.

The chain carries TRBV5-4 and TRBJ1-4; D gene unclear. Trimming took off 2 bases at V and 6 bases at J, with 8 bases between the two ends. The germline V gene has CDR1 SGHNT and CDR2 YYREEE (reference sequence). CDR3 length equals 13 residues. CDR3 DNA sequence: TGTGCCAGCAGCTTATGGAGCCATGAAAAACTGTTTTTT. As protein: CASSLWSHEKLFF.

V is TRBV7-9 and J is TRBJ2-7; maybe TRBD2 (6 bases). Germline lookup yields CDR1 SEHNR and CDR2 FQNEAQ (reference sequence). CDR3 length: 17 residues. V was cut by 5 bases and J by 0 bases, with 20 bases left in between. This chain's CDR3 is CASSRPGGMNLSYEQYF. The DNA for the CDR3 is TGTGCCAGCAGCCGACCGGGCGGGATGAACCTCTCCTACGAGCAGTACTTC.

This clone appeared a few times. The V gene is TRBV4-1, the J gene TRBJ1-4, with D possibly being TRBD1 (6 bases). The CDR3 has 15 residues. V shed 1 base and J shed 8 bases, with 14 bases lying between them. Germline loops: CDR1 MGHRA, CDR2 YSYEKL. In DNA, the CDR3 is TGCGCCAGCAGCCAAGGTCTGGGGGCACTGGAAAAACTGTTTTTT. Translating gives CASSQGLGALEKLFF.